These 31 T cell receptor beta chains originate from one sample sequenced in a study of blood T cell repertoires in COVID-19. Assay: immunoSEQ multiplex PCR; the TCRdb copy retains only in-frame clones and omits some. The data hold around 300,000 clones, with 80% to 90% observed a single time. Sequencing was done on a sample of PBMCs or T cells enriched from blood (not recorded which). The source is a woman aged 18-29 years who had recovered from COVID-19.

The gene calls are TRBV13 and TRBJ1-4; tentatively, D is TRBD1 (5 bases). This CDR3 has 14 residues. Per germline, CDR1 PRHDT and CDR2 FYEKMQ (reference sequence). V dropped 7 bases and J dropped 3 bases, with 12 bases sitting between them. Written as DNA, the CDR3 is TGTGCCAGCACCATGCGGGGACCTAATGAAAAACTGTTTTTT. Amino acid sequence: CASTMRGPNEKLFF.

The rearrangement joins TRBV6-5 to TRBJ2-1; D is uncertain. Trimming cost V 10 bases and J 6 bases, with 7 bases left between them. Germline-derived CDR1 and CDR2 are MNHEY and SVGAGI. The CDR3 has 10 amino acids. CDR3 bases: TGTGCCACCCGGAGCAATGAGCAGTTCTTC. It specifies CATRSNEQFF.

The chain joins TRBV6-1 to TRBJ1-2; D is ambiguous. Trimming removed 5 bases from V and 4 bases from J, with 5 bases in between. The CDR3 runs to 11 residues. Germline V gene sequence: CDR1 MNHNS, CDR2 SASEGT. CDR3 nucleotide sequence: TGTGCCAGCAGTCCAGTCTATGGCTACACCTTC. Translation gives CASSPVYGYTF.

The rearrangement links TRBV11-3 to TRBJ2-2; TRBD2 aligns across 8 bases. The V segment lost 1 base and the J segment 6 bases; nucleotides outside the gene matches: 10. Germline-derived CDR1 and CDR2 are SGHNT and YENEEA. The CDR3 runs to 17 residues. CDR3 DNA sequence: TGTGCCAGCAGCTTAGGTCGGGAGGGGGATTTCTCCGGGGAGCTGTTTTTT. Residues: CASSLGREGDFSGELFF.

This clone was seen more than once but under ten times. The V call is TRBV5-1, the J call TRBJ2-1; TRBD1 matches 9 bases. Losses at the gene ends were 4 bases for V and 2 bases for J; bases not matched to a gene: 4. This CDR3 spans 15 amino acids. Germline V gene data show CDR1 as SGHRS and CDR2 as YFSETQ. CDR3 DNA: TGCGCCAGCAGCCGTGGACAGGGGCCCTACAATGAGCAGTTCTTC. Translation: CASSRGQGPYNEQFF.

This chain uses TRBV27 with TRBJ1-2, with D possibly being TRBD1 (6 bases). V lost 5 bases and J 6 bases, leaving 16 bases between the germline ends. The CDR3 is made up of 14 amino acids. The germline V gene has CDR1 MNHEY and CDR2 SMNVEV (reference sequence). CDR3 bases: TGTGCCAGCAGTCCCGGGGGGGGGCTGGATGGCTACACCTTC. It specifies CASSPGGGLDGYTF.

This clone has only a few counts. The V and J genes are TRBV7-9 and TRBJ1-1; 11 bases are shared with TRBD1. The CDR3 loop spans 14 amino acids. Germline trimming cut 4 bases from V and 10 bases from J; bases unmatched to any gene: 8. Germline-derived CDR1 and CDR2 are SEHNR and FQNEAQ (reference sequence). The CDR3 coding sequence is TGTGCCAGCAGCTCTGCGGGGACAGGGGGAGGAGCTTTCTTT. This gives the protein CASSSAGTGGGAFF. Complete variable domain (other parts from reference TRBV7-9 and TRBJ1-1): DTGVSQNPRHKITKRGQNVTFRCDPISEHNRLYWYRQTLGQGPEFLTYFQNEAQLEKSRLLSDRFSAERPKGSFSTLEIQRTEQGDSAMYLCASSSAGTGGGAFFGQGTRLTVV.

This chain uses TRBV18 with TRBJ1-1, with a tentative D call TRBD1 (6 bases). Germline V gene lookup returns CDR1 KGHSH and CDR2 LQKENI. Trimming pared 2 bases from V and 0 bases from J, leaving 10 bases between. This CDR3 region has 15 residues. The CDR3: CASSPEGHMNTEAFF. The CDR3 DNA reads TGTGCCAGCTCACCAGAGGGACACATGAACACTGAAGCTTTCTTT.

The V gene is TRBV3-1 (or the pseudogene TRBV3-2), the J gene TRBJ1-2; 7 nucleotides align to TRBD1. The length of the CDR3 is 13 residues. Germline loops: CDR1 LGHDT, CDR2 YNNKEL (reference sequence). The junction had 6 bases not matched to a gene; V was cut back by 4 bases and J by 7 bases. CDR3 coding DNA: TGTGCCAGCAGCCTAACCGCAGGGGGTGGCTACACCTTC. Translation: CASSLTAGGGYTF.

The CDR3 reads CASSRRLAGVYNEQFF. CDR3 DNA sequence: TGTGCCAGCAGCCGCAGACTAGCGGGGGTATACAATGAGCAGTTCTTC. The chain employs TRBV11-2 and TRBJ2-1; 12 bases are shared with TRBD2. CDR1 and CDR2 from the germline V gene are SGHAT and FQNNGV. The CDR3 has 16 residues. V trimming: 5 bases; J trimming: 4 bases; junction bases outside the gene matches: 6. Full variable domain (remainder filled in from reference TRBV11-2 and TRBJ2-1): EAGVAQSPRYKIIEKRQSVAFWCNPISGHATLYWYQQILGQGPKLLIQFQNNGVVDDSQLPKDRFSAERLKGVDSTLKIQPAKLEDSAVYLCASSRRLAGVYNEQFFGPGTRLTVL.

This clone was observed a handful of times. V usage is TRBV10-2 and J usage is TRBJ1-2; D gene unclear. V lost 5 bases to trimming and J lost 0 bases, with 10 bases between them. The CDR3 loop spans 14 amino acids. CDR1 and CDR2 (germline): WSHSY, SAAADI. CDR3 in amino acids: CASSPASANYGYTF. The CDR3 DNA reads TGCGCCAGCAGTCCCGCCAGCGCTAACTATGGCTACACCTTC.

V gene TRBV9 combines with J gene TRBJ1-3; maybe TRBD1 (5 bases). CDR3 length equals 14 residues. V dropped 2 bases and J dropped 3 bases, with 9 bases sitting between them. Germline CDR1 is SGDLS and CDR2 is YYNGEE. CDR3 nucleotides: TGTGCCAGCAGCGTCGGGGGTAATGGAAACACCATATATTTT. It encodes CASSVGGNGNTIYF.

The chain joins TRBV5-6 to TRBJ1-2; 8 nucleotides align to TRBD1. This CDR3 contains 13 residues. Germline assignment: CDR1 SGHDT and CDR2 YYEEEE. The junction had 5 bases not matched to a gene; V was cut back by 3 bases and J by 7 bases. The chain's CDR3 is CASSSTGTGGYTF. The CDR3 DNA reads as TGTGCCAGCAGCTCCACCGGGACAGGTGGCTACACCTTC.

This chain joins TRBV5-1 and TRBJ1-1; 7 bases fit TRBD1. With V trimmed by 4 bases and J by 2 bases, 11 bases remained unmatched. This CDR3 region has 16 residues. CDR1 and CDR2 from the germline V gene are SGHRS and YFSETQ. The CDR3 spells CASSAGQPGRNTEAFF. In DNA form, the CDR3 reads TGCGCCAGCAGCGCGGGACAGCCTGGAAGAAACACTGAAGCTTTCTTT.

The chain has TRBV11-3 and TRBJ1-1, with no clear D. Per the germline V gene, CDR1 is SGHNT and CDR2 is YENEEA. Trimming took 3 bases from V and 7 from J, leaving 6 bases between them. The CDR3 consists of 11 residues. For the CDR3, the DNA is TGTGCCAGCAGCTTCGGCGGTGAAGCTTTCTTT. Its protein is CASSFGGEAFF. The variable domain in full, with the rest retrieved from reference TRBV11-3 and TRBJ1-1, is EAGVVQSPRYKIIEKKQPVAFWCNPISGHNTLYWYLQNLGQGPELLIRYENEEAVDDSQLPKDRFSAERLKGVDSTLKIQPAELGDSAVYLCASSFGGEAFFGQGTRLTVV.

This clone was recorded only once. The chain combines TRBV23-1 with TRBJ1-5; 10 bases fit TRBD1. TRBV23-1 is classed as an ORF, of uncertain function. The CDR3 has 15 residues. Trimming cost V 2 bases and J 7 bases; bases outside gene matches: 5. CDR3 in amino acids: CASSQRQGARQPQHF. The DNA of the CDR3 is TGCGCCAGCAGTCAACGACAGGGGGCGAGGCAGCCCCAGCATTTT.

The chain uses TRBV2 and TRBJ1-3; no clear D. The CDR3 sequence is 15 residues long. Germline V gene lookup returns CDR1 SNHLY and CDR2 FYNNEI. The V end lost 2 bases, the J end lost 2 bases, and 10 bases lay between the germline ends. CDR3 coding DNA: TGTGCCAGCAGTGAATACGGAGAGGCTGGAAACACCATATATTTT. This sequence encodes CASSEYGEAGNTIYF.

The chain is built from TRBV2 and TRBJ1-4, with D tentatively TRBD1 (5 bases). Germline V lookup: CDR1 SNHLY, CDR2 FYNNEI. The CDR3 spans 13 residues. This CDR3 is CAGQGARNEKLFF. CDR3 nucleotides: TGTGCGGGGCAAGGGGCGAGAAATGAAAAACTGTTTTTT.

The chain combines TRBV6-1 with TRBJ1-3, with D unresolved. Trimming shortened V by 2 bases and J by 0 bases, and 5 bases separated the two germline ends. Germline assignment: CDR1 MNHNS and CDR2 SASEGT. The CDR3 is 14 residues long. This CDR3 is CASSESYSGNTIYF. CDR3 sequence (DNA): TGTGCCAGCAGTGAAAGCTACTCTGGAAACACCATATATTTT.

This chain uses TRBV5-1 with TRBJ2-5; D possibly corresponds to TRBD2 (6 bases). Germline CDR1 and CDR2: SGHRS and YFSETQ. V was pared by 6 bases and J by 5 bases, with 8 bases between. The CDR3 is 11 amino acids. Here the CDR3 DNA reads TGCGCCAGCACCCGGGGGGAGACCCAGTACTTC. Protein product: CASTRGETQYF.

The chain carries TRBV6-5 and TRBJ2-7; 8 bases fit TRBD1. Looked up from germline, CDR1 is MNHEY and CDR2 is SVGAGI. The V and J ends lost 2 bases and 4 bases, in that order; junction bases with no gene match: 10. This CDR3 contains 16 residues. The CDR3 is CASSYLVTGALYEQYF. Here the CDR3 DNA reads TGTGCCAGCAGTTACCTGGTGACAGGGGCGTTATACGAGCAGTACTTC.

The V gene is TRBV7-2, the J gene TRBJ1-5; 9 nucleotides align to TRBD1. The J segment lost 5 bases and the V segment lost 5 bases, leaving 4 bases of the junction unmatched. Per germline, CDR1 SGHTA and CDR2 FQGNSA. This CDR3 has 14 residues. The CDR3 is CASSPGTGHQPQHF. Here the CDR3 DNA reads TGTGCCAGCAGCCCCGGGACAGGGCATCAGCCCCAGCATTTT.

This clone was seen just once. The V and J genes are TRBV28 and TRBJ2-1; 11 bases match TRBD2. CDR1 is MDHEN, CDR2 SYDVKM, per germline. The CDR3 is 15 residues long. J gave up 4 bases and V 5 bases, and 4 bases lay outside the gene matches. The CDR3 protein is CASSPIAGGYNEQFF. CDR3 coding DNA: TGTGCCAGCAGTCCCATAGCGGGGGGGTACAATGAGCAGTTCTTC.

The chain links TRBV4-2 to TRBJ1-2, with TRBD1 matching over 8 bases. Germline CDR1 is LGHNA and CDR2 is YNFKEQ. V was pared by 4 bases and J by 5 bases, with 15 bases of the junction left unmatched. The CDR3 has 17 residues. The CDR3: CASSPHRTGTLRYGYTF. The DNA for the CDR3 is TGTGCCAGCAGCCCCCATCGGACAGGGACCCTTAGGTATGGCTACACCTTC.

J is TRBJ2-3 and V is TRBV11-3; TRBD2 might be the D (6 bases). This CDR3 region has 15 residues. Trimming took off 4 bases at V and 1 base at J, with 12 bases between the two ends. Germline lookup yields CDR1 SGHNT and CDR2 YENEEA. CDR3 nucleotide sequence: TGTGCCAGCAGCTCTGGAGGGAGACGCACAGATACGCAGTATTTT. Amino acid sequence: CASSSGGRRTDTQYF.

The chain links TRBV9 to TRBJ2-7; D unresolved. This CDR3 is 12 amino acids long. V shed 4 bases and J shed 4 bases, with 9 bases lying between them. The germline CDR1 and CDR2 sequences are SGDLS and YYNGEE. CDR3 residues: CASSPYGYEQYF. The CDR3, as DNA: TGTGCCAGCAGCCCCTACGGGTACGAGCAGTACTTC.

The chain has TRBV6-5 and TRBJ1-1; 11 nucleotides match TRBD1. Germline V gives CDR1 MNHEY, CDR2 SVGAGI. The CDR3 runs to 13 residues. With 9 bases clipped from V and 3 bases from J, the junction kept 3 bases outside the gene matches. CDR3 region: CASWDRGYTEAFF. The CDR3 DNA reads as TGTGCCAGTTGGGACAGGGGGTACACTGAAGCTTTCTTT.

V and J are TRBV6-5 and TRBJ1-2, with D uncertain. Trimming stripped 4 bases from V and 4 bases from J, with 19 bases between. The CDR3 covers 16 residues. Germline V CDR1 and CDR2: MNHEY, SVGAGI. Here the CDR3 reads CASSSPKLRELYGYTF. The CDR3 DNA reads TGTGCCAGCAGTTCCCCAAAACTCCGGGAACTCTATGGCTACACCTTC.

This clone came up a few times. The chain is built from TRBV4-2 and TRBJ1-6; TRBD1 matches 8 bases. Germline V gives CDR1 LGHNA, CDR2 YNFKEQ. The length of the CDR3 is 18 residues. The junction had 4 bases not matched to a gene; V was cut back by 0 bases and J by 0 bases. CDR3 sequence (DNA): TGTGCCAGCAGCCAAGATCGGGACAGGAGCTCCTATAATTCACCCCTCCACTTT. This gives the protein CASSQDRDRSSYNSPLHF.

This rearrangement joins TRBV6-5 to TRBJ2-5, with 8 bases aligning to TRBD2. Per the germline V gene, CDR1 is MNHEY and CDR2 is SVGAGI. This CDR3 region has 15 residues. The ends lost 6 bases at V and 9 bases at J; junction bases unmatched: 15. CDR3 sequence: CASRTAGDGSGAQYF. The CDR3 nucleotides are TGTGCCAGCAGAACAGCGGGGGATGGGTCCGGGGCCCAGTACTTC.

CDR3 amino acids: CATSRVQGSLMNTEAFF. The CDR3 DNA reads TGTGCCACCAGCAGAGTCCAGGGGAGCCTCATGAACACTGAAGCTTTCTTT. V gene TRBV15 combines with J gene TRBJ1-1; tentative D call: TRBD1 (6 bases). The CDR3 contains 17 residues. Trimming stripped 1 base from V and 0 bases from J, with 15 bases between. The germline gives CDR1 LNHNV, CDR2 YYDKDF (reference sequence).